Shown below are 9 T cell receptor beta chains from a single sample sequenced in a study of shared clonotypes between healthy human individuals. TCRdb's copy holds only in-frame clones and misses some; the assay was immunoSEQ multiplex PCR. The sample holds about 190,000 clones, 66% seen once. The sequenced sample was memory CD4+ T cells sorted from blood. Subset denoted: CD45RA-negative fraction. The origin of the receptors is a man younger than 40 in good health.

J is TRBJ1-1 and V is TRBV5-5; TRBD1 agrees at 9 bases. The V gene end was trimmed by 2 bases and the J gene end by 4 bases; junction bases not matched to a gene: 3. The CDR3 runs 14 residues. Germline values: CDR1 SGHKS, CDR2 YYEKEE (reference sequence). The CDR3 bases are TGTGCCAGCAGCTTCACAGGGGGCAGCACTGAAGCTTTCTTT. This sequence encodes CASSFTGGSTEAFF.

J is TRBJ2-5 and V is TRBV27; TRBD2 matches at 8 bases. Germline-derived CDR1 and CDR2 are MNHEY and SMNVEV (reference sequence). J lost 7 bases, V lost 5 bases, and 9 bases had no gene match. This CDR3 is 14 amino acids long. The CDR3 sequence: CASSPLSAGGTQYF. CDR3 nucleotides: TGTGCCAGCAGTCCTCTTTCGGCGGGGGGGACCCAGTACTTC.

The rearrangement links TRBV5-1 to TRBJ1-2; 10 bases match TRBD1. Trimming took 3 bases from V and 8 from J; bases not matched to a gene: 10. Germline assignment: CDR1 SGHRS and CDR2 YFSETQ. The CDR3 has 15 residues. The CDR3 reads CASSSMTGGTGGYTF. The CDR3 DNA reads as TGCGCCAGCAGCTCGATGACAGGGGGCACGGGCGGCTACACCTTC.

The chain has TRBV11-3 and TRBJ2-2; no definite D call. Per germline, CDR1 SGHNT and CDR2 YENEEA. V lost 1 base and J lost 1, with 10 bases in between. The CDR3 has 16 amino acids. CDR3: CASSLATPGNTGELFF. In DNA, the CDR3 is TGTGCCAGCAGCTTAGCCACCCCCGGGAACACCGGGGAGCTGTTTTTT.

The rearrangement links TRBV7-6 to TRBJ1-4; D unclear. Germline CDR1 is SGHVS and CDR2 is FNYEAQ. V lost 4 bases and J 7 bases, leaving 10 bases between the germline ends. The CDR3 runs to 13 residues. CDR3 amino acids: CASSSGTSEKLFF. The CDR3 DNA reads as TGTGCCAGCAGCTCAGGAACCAGTGAAAAACTGTTTTTT.

V is TRBV29-1 and J is TRBJ2-1, with 10 bases fitting TRBD1. The CDR3 extends over 14 amino acids. J was trimmed by 6 bases and V by 7 bases; bases with no gene match: 9. Germline assignment: CDR1 SQVTM and CDR2 ANQGSEA. In nucleotides, the CDR3 is TGCAGCGCAACCGGGACAGGGGTGGGCAATGAGCAGTTCTTC. Translating it yields CSATGTGVGNEQFF.

V usage is TRBV27 and J usage is TRBJ2-7, with D maybe TRBD1 (5 bases). The CDR3 extends over 15 amino acids. The V end was cut by 6 bases, the J end by 3 bases, with 18 bases between. CDR1 and CDR2 from the germline V gene are MNHEY and SMNVEV (reference sequence). The CDR3 loop reads CASRKTGWALYEQYF. As DNA, the CDR3 is TGTGCCAGCAGGAAAACAGGCTGGGCCCTCTACGAGCAGTACTTC.

The gene calls are TRBV20-1 and TRBJ2-1; D possibly corresponds to TRBD1 (6 bases). CDR1 and CDR2 from the germline V gene are DFQATT and SNEGSKA (reference sequence). Trimming shortened V by 2 bases and J by 12 bases, and 11 bases separated the two germline ends. This CDR3 has 11 residues. The CDR3 region has the DNA TGCAGTGCTAGAACCCAGGACAGGCAGTTCTTC. It encodes CSARTQDRQFF.

This clone is a singleton in its sample. The chain recombines TRBV5-1 with TRBJ2-1, with D perhaps TRBD1 (6 bases). CDR3 length equals 14 residues. V lost 2 bases to trimming and J lost 4 bases, with 10 bases between them. Germline loops: CDR1 SGHRS, CDR2 YFSETQ. DNA for the CDR3: TGCGCCAGCAGCTTCCGGGACACATACAATGAGCAGTTCTTC. This sequence encodes CASSFRDTYNEQFF.